The subject of this entry is one T cell receptor (beta chain). The antigen remains undetermined. This record belongs to a study of T cell repertoires in cytomegalovirus infection. The V end was cut by 7 bases, the J end by 1 base, with 13 bases between. The CDR3 is 14 residues long. Germline CDR1 LNHDA, CDR2 SQIVND (reference sequence). TCRdb ran MiXCR on the reads and lists one entry per CDR3 protein. Seen here are 800,000 to 950,000 distinct CDR3 sequences, over 25% observed once, and the top ten hold around 12%. This sample comprised cultured CD8+ T cells from PBMCs, obtained from culture after CMV antigen stimulation. This receptor was obtained from a human donor in good health (CMV status not recorded). Some clones in this sample may be carry-over from other donors' samples. The rearrangement links TRBV19 to TRBJ1-1, with D maybe TRBD1 (6 bases). The DNA for the CDR3 is TGTGCCAGTATATCGGGACATTCGAACACTGAAGCTTTCTTT. Its protein is CASISGHSNTEAFF. The full variable domain, its missing parts supplied by reference TRBV19 and TRBJ1-1, is DGGITQSPKYLFRKEGQNVTLSCEQNLNHDAMYWYRQDPGQGLRLIYYSQIVNDFQKGDIAEGYSVSREKKESFPLTVTSAQKNPTAFYLCASISGHSNTEAFFGQGTRLTVV.